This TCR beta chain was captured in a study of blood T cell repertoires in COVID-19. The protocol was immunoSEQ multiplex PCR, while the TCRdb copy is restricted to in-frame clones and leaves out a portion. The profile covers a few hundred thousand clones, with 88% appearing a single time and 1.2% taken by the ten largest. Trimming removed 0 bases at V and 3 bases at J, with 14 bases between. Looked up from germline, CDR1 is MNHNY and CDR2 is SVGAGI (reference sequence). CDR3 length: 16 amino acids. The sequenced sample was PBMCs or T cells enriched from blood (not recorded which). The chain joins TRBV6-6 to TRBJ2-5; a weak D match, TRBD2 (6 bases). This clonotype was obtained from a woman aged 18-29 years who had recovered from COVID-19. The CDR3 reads CASSYSPGGMEETQYF. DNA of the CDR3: TGTGCCAGCAGTTACTCTCCCGGGGGTATGGAAGAGACCCAGTACTTC.